These T cell receptor beta chains were read from a single sample in a study of blood T cell repertoires in COVID-19. Using immunoSEQ multiplex PCR, the repertoire was profiled, and TCRdb retains in-frame clones only, with some absent. Of fewer than 250,000 clones listed, 88% are singletons. The sequenced sample was peripheral blood. The receptors here all came from an older woman with acute or convalescent COVID-19. The CDR3 runs from the conserved cysteine through the conserved F or W. A D gene is named only where the DNA matches it firmly. The size of a clone is reported for some rows only, either as once, few or many, or as a class for expanded clones.

j_call | v_call | clone_size | d_call | cdr3_aa | cdr3_nt
TRBJ2-2 | TRBV19 | NA | TRBD1 | CASRKGQGVKNTGELFF | TGTGCCAGTAGGAAGGGACAGGGGGTCAAAAACACCGGGGAGCTGTTTTTT
TRBJ2-1 | TRBV3-1/TRBV3-2 | NA | NA | CASSPTDAYNEQFF | TGTGCCAGCAGCCCGACAGACGCCTACAATGAGCAGTTCTTC
TRBJ2-7 | TRBV7-2 | NA | NA | CASSHSYFLGGEQYF | TGTGCCAGCAGCCATTCTTACTTCCTCGGGGGCGAGCAGTACTTC
TRBJ2-7 | TRBV3-1/TRBV3-2 | NA | TRBD1 | CASSQDRTGTVREQYF | TGTGCCAGCAGCCAAGACCGGACAGGGACGGTGCGCGAGCAGTACTTC
TRBJ2-6 | TRBV5-1 | NA | TRBD1 | CASGTGDASGANVLTF | TGCGCCAGCGGGACAGGCGATGCTTCTGGGGCCAACGTCCTGACTTTC
TRBJ1-4 | TRBV24-1 | NA | TRBD1 | CATSDQTGGSEKLFF | TGTGCCACCAGTGACCAGACAGGGGGCTCTGAAAAACTGTTTTTT
TRBJ2-7 | TRBV30 | NA | TRBD1 | CAWSARGQGEAKRYEQYF | TGTGCCTGGAGTGCCCGAGGACAGGGGGAAGCGAAACGTTACGAGCAGTACTTC
TRBJ1-6 | TRBV6-2/TRBV6-3 | NA | NA | CASSFREGNSPLHF | TGTGCCAGCAGTTTCCGGGAAGGAAATTCACCCCTCCACTTT
TRBJ1-2 | TRBV6-5 | NA | TRBD1 | CASKEGQGAGYGYTF | TGTGCCAGCAAGGAAGGACAGGGGGCTGGTTATGGCTACACCTTC
TRBJ1-5 | TRBV6-1 | NA | TRBD1 | CASSEALLGQGARGNQPQHF | TGTGCCAGCAGTGAAGCCCTCTTAGGACAGGGGGCGCGTGGCAATCAGCCCCAGCATTTT
TRBJ1-6 | TRBV4-1 | NA | NA | CASSPFVGGYNSPLHF | TGCGCCAGCAGCCCTTTCGTCGGAGGATATAATTCACCCCTCCACTTT
TRBJ1-1 | TRBV11-3 | NA | NA | CASSLVQGTEAFF | TGTGCCAGCAGCTTAGTCCAGGGGACTGAAGCTTTCTTT
TRBJ1-5 | TRBV19 | few | TRBD1 | CASSTRDSLANQPQHF | TGTGCCAGTAGTACACGGGACAGTCTAGCAAATCAGCCCCAGCATTTT
TRBJ2-1 | TRBV4-3 | NA | TRBD2 | CASSQDETSGAYNEQFF | TGCGCCAGCAGCCAAGATGAAACTAGCGGGGCGTACAATGAGCAGTTCTTC
TRBJ1-4 | TRBV29-1 | NA | NA | CSGWVSGSEKLFF | TGCAGCGGGTGGGTTTCGGGGAGCGAAAAACTGTTTTTT
TRBJ1-6 | TRBV10-3 | NA | NA | CAIRIATDSPLHF | TGTGCCATCCGCATAGCGACGGATTCACCCCTCCACTTT
TRBJ2-7 | TRBV28 | NA | NA | CASSGTPTGEQYF | TGTGCCAGCAGTGGGACACCCACTGGAGAGCAGTACTTC
TRBJ2-1 | TRBV9 | once | TRBD1 | CASSVEGTGRNEQFF | TGTGCCAGCAGCGTAGAGGGGACAGGGCGTAATGAGCAGTTCTTC
TRBJ1-5 | TRBV19 | NA | TRBD1 | CASSIPGQGDQPQHF | TGTGCCAGTAGTATCCCTGGACAGGGCGATCAGCCCCAGCATTTT
TRBJ2-3 | TRBV6-5 | NA | NA | CASSYYQVDTQYF | TGTGCCAGCAGTTACTACCAGGTAGATACGCAGTATTTT
TRBJ2-1 | TRBV7-8 | NA | TRBD2 | CASSSWALAGSYNEQFF | TGTGCCAGCAGCTCCTGGGCGCTAGCGGGGTCGTACAATGAGCAGTTCTTC
TRBJ2-2 | TRBV14 | NA | NA | CASSRAWATWDTGELFF | TGTGCCAGCAGCCGCGCATGGGCCACCTGGGACACCGGGGAGCTGTTTTTT
TRBJ2-7 | TRBV5-1 | NA | NA | CASSLVADTYEQYF | TGCGCCAGCAGCTTGGTGGCAGACACCTACGAGCAGTACTTC
TRBJ2-3 | TRBV30 | NA | NA | CTWNRATDTQYF | TGTACCTGGAACAGGGCCACAGATACGCAGTATTTT
TRBJ2-2 | TRBV9 | once | TRBD1 | CASSVDTGGNGELFF | TGTGCCAGCAGCGTAGATACAGGGGGCAACGGGGAGCTGTTTTTT
TRBJ1-3 | TRBV5-6 | NA | NA | CASSLLGTGGRNTIYF | TGTGCCAGCAGCTTGTTGGGAACCGGGGGTAGAAACACCATATATTTT
TRBJ1-5 | TRBV5-1 | NA | NA | CASSLEGGRNQPQHF | TGCGCCAGCAGCTTGGAGGGGGGGAGAAATCAGCCCCAGCATTTT
TRBJ1-2 | TRBV28 | NA | NA | CASSLGRVRGYTF | TGTGCCAGCAGTTTAGGCAGGGTAAGAGGCTACACCTTC
TRBJ1-1 | TRBV30 | NA | NA | CAWKPPLGLLKNTEAFF | TGTGCCTGGAAGCCCCCTTTGGGACTCCTAAAGAACACTGAAGCTTTCTTT
TRBJ2-5 | TRBV15 | NA | TRBD1 | CATSRGGQGLGETQYF | TGTGCCACCAGCAGAGGGGGACAGGGCTTAGGGGAGACCCAGTACTTC
TRBJ1-4 | TRBV10-3 | NA | NA | CAISETGNEKLFF | TGTGCCATCAGTGAGACAGGGAATGAAAAACTGTTTTTT
TRBJ1-2 | TRBV7-2 | few | TRBD1 | CASSLTGTGEYGYTF | TGTGCCAGCAGCCTCACCGGGACAGGAGAATATGGCTACACCTTC
TRBJ2-3 | TRBV7-2 | NA | TRBD2 | CASSPTSGRAVDTQYF | TGTGCCAGCAGCCCGACTAGCGGGAGGGCCGTAGATACGCAGTATTTT
TRBJ2-7 | TRBV4-3 | NA | TRBD1 | CASSQERDRGVGEQYF | TGCGCCAGCAGCCAAGAGAGGGACAGGGGTGTCGGCGAGCAGTACTTC
TRBJ2-5 | TRBV30 | NA | NA | CAWSASMSQETQYF | TGTGCCTGGAGCGCCTCAATGAGCCAAGAGACCCAGTACTTC
TRBJ1-3 | TRBV6-5 | NA | NA | CATYQQDTSGNTIYF | TGTGCCACCTATCAACAGGACACCTCTGGAAACACCATATATTTT
TRBJ2-5 | TRBV11-1 | NA | NA | CASSSARSPGETQYF | TGTGCCAGCAGCTCGGCGAGGTCGCCTGGGGAGACCCAGTACTTC
TRBJ1-1 | TRBV2 | NA | NA | CASKRTLQNTEAFF | TGTGCCAGCAAACGGACTCTACAGAACACTGAAGCTTTCTTT
TRBJ2-2 | TRBV18 | few | NA | CASSSNTGVTGELFF | TGTGCCAGCTCATCTAACACGGGTGTGACCGGGGAGCTGTTTTTT
TRBJ1-1 | TRBV19 | NA | NA | CASSMWGPVGTEAFF | TGTGCCAGTAGTATGTGGGGCCCCGTGGGCACTGAAGCTTTCTTT
TRBJ1-5 | TRBV7-8 | NA | NA | CASTQGSNQPQHF | TGTGCCAGCACCCAGGGTAGCAATCAGCCCCAGCATTTT
TRBJ2-7 | TRBV4-3 | NA | TRBD1 | CASSRQGEIYEQYF | TGCGCCAGCAGCCGGCAGGGGGAAATCTACGAGCAGTACTTC
TRBJ2-7 | TRBV30 | NA | TRBD2 | CAWSVLSLADPSYEQYF | TGTGCCTGGAGTGTCCTCTCCCTAGCGGACCCTTCCTACGAGCAGTACTTC
TRBJ2-1 | TRBV6-1 | NA | TRBD1 | CASSEARRGGYNEQFF | TGTGCCAGCAGTGAAGCGCGGAGAGGGGGCTATAATGAGCAGTTCTTC
TRBJ1-5 | TRBV10-3 | NA | TRBD1 | CAIRPGQGNQPQHF | TGTGCCATCAGACCCGGACAGGGAAATCAGCCCCAGCATTTT
TRBJ1-3 | TRBV10-2 | NA | TRBD1 | CASTPSGGPSGNTIYF | TGCGCCAGCACCCCGTCAGGGGGTCCCTCTGGAAACACCATATATTTT
TRBJ1-2 | TRBV25-1 | NA | NA | CASWGEYGYTF | TGTGCCAGCTGGGGCGAATATGGCTACACCTTC
TRBJ2-4 | TRBV10-1 | once | TRBD1 | CASSDRGRGYIQYF | TGCGCCAGCAGCGACAGGGGGCGAGGATACATTCAGTACTTC
TRBJ2-7 | TRBV6-5 | NA | TRBD1 | CASSRQGSYEQYF | TGTGCCAGCAGTAGACAGGGCTCCTACGAGCAGTACTTC
TRBJ2-5 | TRBV5-4 | NA | NA | CASSLERYQETQYF | TGTGCCAGCAGCTTGGAACGGTACCAAGAGACCCAGTACTTC
TRBJ2-7 | TRBV14 | NA | TRBD1 | CASSQVRQGWYEQYF | TGTGCCAGCAGCCAAGTTCGACAGGGGTGGTACGAGCAGTACTTC
TRBJ1-5 | TRBV6-5 | NA | NA | CASSTRQNQPQHF | TGTGCCAGCAGTACCAGGCAAAATCAGCCCCAGCATTTT
TRBJ2-1 | TRBV5-1 | NA | TRBD2 | CASSRKRGGRVNEQFF | TGCGCCAGCAGCCGGAAGCGGGGGGGCCGTGTGAATGAGCAGTTCTTC
TRBJ2-6 | TRBV7-3 | NA | NA | CASSFTSSGANVLTF | TGTGCCAGCAGCTTTACGAGCTCTGGGGCCAACGTCCTGACTTTC
TRBJ2-6 | TRBV6-1 | NA | NA | CASSDSGGTGANVLTF | TGTGCCAGCAGTGATTCAGGAGGGACTGGGGCCAACGTCCTGACTTTC
TRBJ1-1 | TRBV2 | NA | NA | CASRQDGNTEAFF | TGTGCCTCCAGACAGGACGGGAACACTGAAGCTTTCTTT
TRBJ2-5 | TRBV25-1 | NA | TRBD1 | CASTASTGYETQYF | TGTGCCAGCACCGCATCGACAGGGTATGAGACCCAGTACTTC
TRBJ2-1 | TRBV7-2 | NA | TRBD2 | CASSINPGLATKYNEQFF | TGTGCCAGCAGCATAAACCCGGGACTAGCGACCAAATACAATGAGCAGTTCTTC
TRBJ1-3 | TRBV3-1/TRBV3-2 | few | TRBD1 | CASSPSPTGFAGNTIYF | TGTGCCAGCAGCCCTTCACCGACAGGGTTCGCTGGAAACACCATATATTTT
TRBJ2-5 | TRBV7-8 | NA | NA | CASSLQRETQYF | TGTGCCAGCAGCTTGCAGCGGGAGACCCAGTACTTC